These T cell receptor beta chains were read from a single sample in a study of T cell repertoires in cytomegalovirus infection. TCRdb fed the reads into MiXCR, producing one record per CDR3 protein. This table has 450,000 to 650,000 distinct CDR3 sequences, more than 20% appearing once. The sample comprised PBMCs. These receptors originate from a human donor in good health (CMV status not recorded). Some clones in this sample may be carry-over from other donors' samples. Both conserved end residues are part of each CDR3. D genes are given only for firm matches. Where a row states a size, it is once, few, many or the class of an expanded clone; other rows omit it.

size	J	D	V	CDR3	DNA
.	TRBJ2-5	TRBD1	TRBV2	CASSESVQGAQYF	TGTGCCAGCAGTGAATCGGTACAGGGGGCCCAGTACTTC
.	TRBJ2-1	.	TRBV5-6	CASSLGPHEQFF	TGTGCCAGCAGCTTAGGTCCGCATGAGCAGTTCTTC
many	TRBJ1-1	.	TRBV7-9	CASSPGQFSDTEAFF	TGTGCCAGCAGCCCAGGACAGTTCTCCGATACTGAAGCTTTCTTT
.	TRBJ2-3	TRBD2	TRBV20-1	CSARDPLSGTADTQYF	TGCAGTGCTAGAGATCCACTTAGCGGGACCGCAGATACGCAGTATTTT
few	TRBJ2-2	.	TRBV7-2	CASSVGSTRGELFF	TGTGCCAGCAGCGTAGGGAGTACTAGGGGGGAGCTGTTTTTT
.	TRBJ2-5	TRBD2	TRBV12-3/TRBV12-4	CASSPSLAGAQETQYF	TGTGCCAGCAGTCCCTCACTAGCGGGGGCACAAGAGACCCAGTACTTC
.	TRBJ1-1	TRBD1	TRBV6-6	CASKGGDHTEAFF	TGTGCCAGCAAAGGGGGCGATCACACTGAAGCTTTCTTT
.	TRBJ2-2	.	TRBV11-1	CASSWVRTSGELFF	TGTGCCAGCAGCTGGGTTCGGACAAGCGGGGAGCTGTTTTTT
many	TRBJ2-2	.	TRBV7-6	CASSWTRSAGELFF	TGTGCCAGCAGCTGGACCCGAAGCGCCGGGGAGCTGTTTTTT
few	TRBJ1-5	TRBD1	TRBV6-2/TRBV6-3	CASSVPGQGYQPQHF	TGTGCCAGCAGTGTCCCGGGACAGGGGTACCAGCCCCAGCATTTT
.	TRBJ2-1	TRBD2	TRBV28	CASIRSGELAYNEQFF	TGTGCCAGCATTCGGAGCGGGGAGTTGGCCTACAATGAGCAGTTCTTC
once	TRBJ1-2	TRBD1	TRBV6-6	CASSTDRAPGSYGYTF	TGTGCCAGCAGCACCGACAGGGCGCCTGGGAGCTATGGCTACACCTTC
many	TRBJ2-3	.	TRBV7-2	CASSSLGEHTDTQYF	TGTGCCAGCAGCTCCTTAGGGGAGCACACAGATACGCAGTATTTT
.	TRBJ2-5	TRBD2	TRBV15	CATSRDRAGFTQETQYF	TGTGCCACCAGCAGAGATAGAGCGGGATTTACACAAGAGACCCAGTACTTC
.	TRBJ2-2	.	TRBV5-4	CASSSDGTGELFF	TGTGCCAGCAGCTCGGACGGCACCGGGGAGCTGTTTTTT
many	TRBJ2-7	TRBD1	TRBV7-2	CASRARGQGSYEQYF	TGTGCCAGCCGAGCTAGGGGACAGGGAAGCTACGAGCAGTACTTC
.	TRBJ1-1	.	TRBV28	CASSPPSLGTEAFF	TGTGCCAGCAGCCCTCCAAGCCTAGGGACTGAAGCTTTCTTT
.	TRBJ1-1	.	TRBV29-1	CSVADAAEAFF	TGCAGCGTAGCCGACGCGGCGGAAGCTTTCTTT
.	TRBJ1-1	.	TRBV12-3/TRBV12-4	CASKEGWTEAFF	TGTGCCAGCAAGGAGGGTTGGACTGAAGCTTTCTTT
.	TRBJ2-3	TRBD2	TRBV19	CASSTGLAGARTDTQYF	TGTGCCAGTTCTACGGGACTAGCGGGAGCGCGGACAGATACGCAGTATTTT
many	TRBJ1-5	.	TRBV7-8	CASSLYRDGSQPQHF	TGTGCCAGCAGCTTGTACAGGGACGGAAGTCAGCCCCAGCATTTT
.	TRBJ2-3	.	TRBV19	CASSIGTLGADTQYF	TGTGCCAGTAGTATCGGGACCCTGGGAGCAGATACGCAGTATTTT
few	TRBJ1-1	TRBD1	TRBV19	CASIPTGGWTEAFF	TGTGCCAGTATCCCGACAGGGGGATGGACTGAAGCTTTCTTT
few	TRBJ1-2	.	TRBV4-1	CASSPGGWGYTF	TGCGCAAGCAGTCCAGGTGGTTGGGGCTACACCTTC
few	TRBJ2-3	.	TRBV2	CASSGEVGGDTDTQYF	TGTGCCAGCAGTGGGGAGGTAGGGGGGGATACAGATACGCAGTATTTT